The 5 T cell receptor beta chains below were found in one sample sequenced in a study of regulatory T cells in long-lasting Graves disease (dated by TCRdb to 2020 to 2023). Read against the paper, the sample's time point label means: newly diagnosed GD, antithyroid drugs for less than 3 months. RNA was extracted from PBMCs in TRIzol for both TCR sequencing and RNA sequencing. Receptors were amplified or captured by multiplex PCR. Sequencing relied on an Illumina HiSeq 4000. TCR beta libraries were built with iRepertoire HTBI primers and Arm-PCR amplification of CDR3 regions. TCRdb's own reprocessing of the public reads used fastp at Q25 and MiXCR and kept productive beta chains. A single entry per CDR3 protein holds the most common genes and DNA from its merged rows. The sample profile shows roughly 510,000 distinct CDR3 sequences; about 16% of them were found once. The ten top clones hold approximately 12% of the sample.

These data are also associated with another study on T cells in Graves' hyperthyroidism and ophthalmopathy.

Material: peripheral blood mononuclear cells (PBMCs), obtained at new diagnosis, from a patient treated with antithyroid drugs. These receptor sequences come from a young man with Graves disease. Donor details come from another sample of the same person, matched by shared clones.

This clonotype was detected ten times or more. The genes are TRBV12-5 and TRBJ2-1; D remains unclear. Per germline, CDR1 LGHNT and CDR2 FRNRAP. This CDR3 region has 11 residues. V lost 1 base and J 8 bases, leaving 3 bases between the germline ends. CDR3 in amino acids: CASGLEDEQFF. CDR3 nucleotide sequence: TGTGCTAGTGGTTTGGAGGATGAGCAGTTCTTC.

This clonotype was found once. The gene calls are TRBV6-1 and TRBJ2-3; D might be TRBD1 or TRBD2, each matching 5 bases. V was clipped by 2 bases and J by 4 bases, with 10 bases between them. Germline CDR1 reads MNHNS; CDR2 reads SASEGT. This CDR3 region has 14 residues. CDR3 nucleotides: TGTGCCAGCAGTGAACTGGGGGACCCAGATACGCAGTATTTT. Encoded protein: CASSELGDPDTQYF.

This clonotype has more than one count but fewer than ten. This sequence joins TRBV13 and TRBJ2-7; 9 nucleotides line up with TRBD2. The CDR3 consists of 17 residues. Germline V gives CDR1 PRHDT, CDR2 FYEKMQ (reference sequence). With 0 bases clipped from V and 1 base from J, the junction kept 7 bases outside the gene matches. The CDR3 coding sequence is TGTGCCAGCAGCTTAGGCCTGGGCGGGAGGGGGTCCTACGAGCAGTACTTC. Its protein product is CASSLGLGGRGSYEQYF.

In regard to this clonotype: Given a much more abundant clone one base away, this may be a read error. V is TRBV11-2 and J is TRBJ2-5, with D perhaps TRBD1 (6 bases). Germline assignment: CDR1 SGHAT and CDR2 FQNNGV. This CDR3 is 17 amino acids long. The CDR3 nucleotides are TGTGTCAGCAGCTTACTTACCGGGACAAGAATTCAAGAGACCCAGTACTTC. Translated: CVSSLLTGTRIQETQYF. Looking up the rest from reference TRBV11-2 and TRBJ2-5 gives the full variable domain: EAGVAQSPRYKIIEKRQSVAFWCNPISGHATLYWYQQILGQGPKLLIQFQNNGVVDDSQLPKDRFSAERLKGVDSTLKIQPAKLEDSAVYLCVSSLLTGTRIQETQYFGPGTRLLVL.

There are a few counts of this clonotype. The V call is TRBV5-1, the J call TRBJ1-1, with D tentatively TRBD1 (6 bases). The V gene's germline CDR1 is SGHRS and CDR2 YFSETQ. V lost 2 bases to trimming and J lost 7 bases, with 15 bases between them. This CDR3 region has 14 residues. CDR3 nucleotides: TGCGCCAGCAGCTTTAGTTTGCTAGGGGGTGAAGCTTTCTTT. The encoded protein is CASSFSLLGGEAFF. The full variable domain, completed using reference TRBV5-1 and TRBJ1-1, is KAGVTQTPRYLIKTRGQQVTLSCSPISGHRSVSWYQQTPGQGLQFLFEYFSETQRNKGNFPGRFSGRQFSNSRSEMNVSTLELGDSALYLCASSFSLLGGEAFFGQGTRLTVV.